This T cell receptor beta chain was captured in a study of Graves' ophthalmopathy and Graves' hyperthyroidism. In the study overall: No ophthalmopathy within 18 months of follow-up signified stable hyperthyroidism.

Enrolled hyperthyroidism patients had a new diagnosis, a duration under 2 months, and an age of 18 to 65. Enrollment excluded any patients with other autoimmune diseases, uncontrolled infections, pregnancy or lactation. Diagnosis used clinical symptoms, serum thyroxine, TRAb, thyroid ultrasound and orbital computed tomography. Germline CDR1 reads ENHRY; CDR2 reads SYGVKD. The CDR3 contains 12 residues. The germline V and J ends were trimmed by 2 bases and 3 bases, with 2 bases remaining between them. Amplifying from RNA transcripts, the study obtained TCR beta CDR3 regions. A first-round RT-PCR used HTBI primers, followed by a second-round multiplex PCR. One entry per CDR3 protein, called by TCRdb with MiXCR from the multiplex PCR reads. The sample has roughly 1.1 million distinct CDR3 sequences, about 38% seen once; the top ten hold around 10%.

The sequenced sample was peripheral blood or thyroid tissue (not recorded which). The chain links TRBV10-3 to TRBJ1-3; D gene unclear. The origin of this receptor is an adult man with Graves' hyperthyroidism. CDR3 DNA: TGTGCCATCAGTGAGGGTGGAAACACCATATATTTT. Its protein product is CAISEGGNTIYF.